The sequence of this T cell receptor beta chain was determined in a study of T-cell reconstitution after alpha-beta-depleted transplantation in children. In this sample, this clonotype turned up a few times. The library targeted TCRbeta and was prepared with unique molecular identifiers. TCRdb re-analysed the PCR reads in MiXCR, keeping a single row per CDR3 protein. The sample records about 610,000 distinct CDR3 sequences, more than 9% being singletons. This CDR3 has 16 residues. The V end lost 1 base, the J end lost 1 base, and 13 bases lay between the germline ends. The germline V gene encodes CDR1 SGHTA and CDR2 FQGNSA.

Sequencing was performed on PBMCs from the stem cell graft donor, taken from the stem cell graft. This TCR derives from a human donor who donated a stem cell graft to a child with acute myeloid leukemia. The chain couples TRBV7-2 to TRBJ2-5, with D tentatively TRBD2 (6 bases). This CDR3 reads CASSLGVGLPQETQYF. CDR3 nucleotides: TGTGCCAGCAGCTTAGGGGTGGGACTGCCCCAAGAGACCCAGTACTTC.